This record looks at one T cell receptor beta chain sequence and its context. This specimen comes from a study of human T cells and chemical hapten exposure. At the level of the study: Patches with 0.01% DPC went on the upper back, and the tests were read at 6 days.

TCRdb re-called the RACE reads through MiXCR, storing one row per CDR3 protein. The sample yields about 93,000 distinct CDR3 sequences, 6.5% to 10% seen once. Time point here: pre-sensitization, week 0. Treatment: therapeutic diphenylcyclopropenone sensitization with weekly scalp DPC. The clonotype was recovered from a man aged 40-49 years with alopecia areata. Some clones in this sample may be carry-over from other donors' samples. The material was whole blood, obtained in connection with sensitization to the hapten diphenylcyclopropenone (DPC).

CDR3 sequence reads: CASSSTGYGANVLTF. The CDR3 nucleotides read TGTGCCAGCAGCTCAACAGGTTACGGGGCCAACGTCCTGACTTTC. The chain uses TRBV7-9 and TRBJ2-6, with D possibly TRBD1 on 5 matching bases. Looked up from germline, CDR1 is SEHNR and CDR2 is FQNEAQ (reference sequence). The CDR3 length is 15 residues. Trimming cost V 4 bases and J 4 bases, with 11 bases left between them. The whole variable domain, filled in from reference TRBV7-9 and TRBJ2-6, reads DTGVSQNPRHKITKRGQNVTFRCDPISEHNRLYWYRQTLGQGPEFLTYFQNEAQLEKSRLLSDRFSAERPKGSFSTLEIQRTEQGDSAMYLCASSSTGYGANVLTFGAGSRLTVL.